The 4 T cell receptor beta chains below were found in one sample sequenced in a study of human T cells and chemical hapten exposure. This sample's time point: patch test 2, 6 weeks after DPC sensitization. Indicated treatment: therapeutic diphenylcyclopropenone sensitization with weekly scalp DPC. TCRdb recomputed calls from the RACE reads with MiXCR, one row per CDR3 protein. Found here are around 80,000 distinct CDR3 sequences, more than 6.5% of them singletons; the top ten hold roughly 1.4%. The sequencing used whole blood, collected in connection with sensitization to the hapten diphenylcyclopropenone (DPC). The receptors were gathered from a woman younger than 45 with alopecia areata. Some clones in this sample may be carry-over from other donors' samples.

This clonotype has more than one count but fewer than ten. This chain connects TRBV28 to TRBJ1-6, with 8 bases that match TRBD1. J lost 2 bases, V lost 5 bases, and 5 bases had no gene match. This CDR3 is 16 amino acids long. Germline V gene data show CDR1 as MDHEN and CDR2 as SYDVKM. The DNA for the CDR3 is TGTGCCAGCAGTCCCGCAGGGGGCCCCTATAATTCACCCCTCCACTTT. Protein product: CASSPAGGPYNSPLHF.

There are a few counts of this clonotype. The chain has TRBV11-2 and TRBJ1-2, with a possible D match to TRBD1 (5 bases). CDR1 is SGHAT, CDR2 FQNNGV, per germline. CDR3 size: 13 residues. The V gene lost 4 bases and the J gene lost 3 bases, with 9 bases spanning the gap. CDR3 coding DNA: TGTGCCAGCAGCTCTCTCAGGGACTATGGCTACACCTTC. Residues: CASSSLRDYGYTF.

The V gene is TRBV6-5, the J gene TRBJ1-5, with D unresolved. This CDR3 comprises 14 residues. Deletions cut 0 bases from V and 2 bases from J, with 5 bases between. Germline lookup yields CDR1 MNHEY and CDR2 SVGAGI. The CDR3 here is CASSYSRGNQPQHF. Written as DNA, the CDR3 is TGTGCCAGCAGTTACTCTCGGGGCAATCAGCCCCAGCATTTT.

This clonotype showed up just a few times. The chain joins TRBV27 to TRBJ2-3; 7 positions match TRBD1. J gave up 4 bases and V 5 bases, and 12 bases lay outside the gene matches. The CDR3 spans 16 residues. The germline CDR1 and CDR2 sequences are MNHEY and SMNVEV (reference sequence). The chain's CDR3 is CASSPQQGFFADTQYF. The CDR3 bases are TGTGCCAGCAGTCCCCAACAGGGGTTTTTTGCAGATACGCAGTATTTT.